This passage covers 22 T cell receptor beta chains from one sample sequenced in a study of blood T cell repertoires in COVID-19. The table came from immunoSEQ multiplex PCR; TCRdb's copy has only in-frame clones and leaves some out. This table has roughly 100,000 clones, around 87% appearing once. The material sequenced was peripheral blood. The receptors shown here come from a man aged 50 to 60 with acute or convalescent COVID-19.

This chain joins TRBV27 and TRBJ2-1; 10 bases are shared with TRBD2. Germline V gives CDR1 MNHEY, CDR2 SMNVEV (reference sequence). V lost 3 bases to trimming and J lost 6 bases; unmatched junction nucleotides: 8. CDR3 length: 16 amino acids. The CDR3 sequence is CASSFWGLAGANEQFF. The CDR3 DNA follows: TGTGCCAGCAGTTTCTGGGGGCTAGCGGGAGCCAATGAGCAGTTCTTC.

The chain recombines TRBV29-1 with TRBJ1-1; tentatively, D is TRBD1 (5 bases). CDR3 size: 16 residues. Germline loops: CDR1 SQVTM, CDR2 ANQGSEA. The V gene lost 3 bases and the J gene lost 1 base, with 18 bases spanning the gap. CDR3 DNA: TGCAGCGTTGACCTCGTACGGGGACTGTGGAACACTGAAGCTTTCTTT. Translating it yields CSVDLVRGLWNTEAFF.

The rearrangement joins TRBV19 to TRBJ1-2; D call uncertain. Trimming cost V 5 bases and J 2 bases, with 12 bases left between them. CDR1 and CDR2 (germline): LNHDA, SQIVND (reference sequence). The CDR3 contains 14 residues. CDR3 in amino acids: CASSLHGGNYGYTF. The CDR3 region has the DNA TGTGCCAGTAGTCTCCATGGAGGGAACTATGGCTACACCTTC. The entire variable domain, with the rest obtained from reference TRBV19 and TRBJ1-2, is as follows: DGGITQSPKYLFRKEGQNVTLSCEQNLNHDAMYWYRQDPGQGLRLIYYSQIVNDFQKGDIAEGYSVSREKKESFPLTVTSAQKNPTAFYLCASSLHGGNYGYTFGSGTRLTVV.

The chain has TRBV20-1 and TRBJ2-7; no reliable D call. The V end was cut by 3 bases, the J end by 0 bases, with 3 bases between. Germline V gives CDR1 DFQATT, CDR2 SNEGSKA (reference sequence). This CDR3 has 11 residues. In DNA form, the CDR3 reads TGCAGTGCTAGGGCCTCCTACGAGCAGTACTTC. This encodes CSARASYEQYF.

The genes are TRBV7-9 and TRBJ2-3, with TRBD2 identical over 10 bases. This CDR3 has 16 amino acids. Germline values: CDR1 SEHNR, CDR2 FQNEAQ (reference sequence). Trimming cost V 1 base and J 2 bases; bases outside gene matches: 3. CDR3 bases: TGTGCCAGCAGCTTAGTTCTAGCGGGAGACACAGATACGCAGTATTTT. Translated: CASSLVLAGDTDTQYF.

This sequence joins TRBV6-6 and TRBJ2-7, with D uncertain. The germline V gene encodes CDR1 MNHNY and CDR2 SVGAGI (reference sequence). V was pared by 5 bases and J by 0 bases, with 11 bases between. The CDR3 totals 14 residues. The DNA of the CDR3 is TGTGCCAGCAGTCATTCTTCCGGCTCCTACGAGCAGTACTTC. Encoded protein: CASSHSSGSYEQYF.

In DNA form, the CDR3 reads TGTGCCTTTCGAGACACTGAGGGTGCTGGGGAGCTGTTTTTT. It yields the protein CAFRDTEGAGELFF. The chain combines TRBV10-3 with TRBJ2-2; tentative D call: TRBD2 (5 bases). V gave up 11 bases and J gave up 8 bases, with 21 bases separating them. The CDR3 sequence is 14 residues long. The V gene's germline CDR1 is ENHRY and CDR2 SYGVKD.

The chain joins TRBV9 to TRBJ2-7, with a possible D match to TRBD2 (6 bases). CDR1 is SGDLS, CDR2 YYNGEE, per germline. This CDR3 comprises 15 residues. The V and J ends lost 0 bases and 3 bases respectively, with 13 bases between them. CDR3 loop: CASSVGGGGDYEQYF. The CDR3 DNA reads TGTGCCAGCAGCGTAGGAGGAGGAGGGGACTACGAGCAGTACTTC.

This clone has just one count. The gene calls are TRBV28 and TRBJ1-5, with D possibly TRBD1 on 6 matching bases. From germline, CDR1 is MDHEN and CDR2 SYDVKM. The germline V and J ends were trimmed by 3 bases and 9 bases, with 15 bases remaining between them. The CDR3 runs to 14 residues. CDR3 DNA: TGTGCCAGCAGTTTTCAGGGGCGTGAACGGCCCCAGCATTTT. Translation: CASSFQGRERPQHF.

The chain carries TRBV6-5 and TRBJ1-1; TRBD1 matches at 8 bases. Germline V gene sequence: CDR1 MNHEY, CDR2 SVGAGI. This CDR3 is built from 14 residues. With V trimmed by 6 bases and J by 6 bases, 9 bases remained unmatched. CDR3 sequence: CASSRGQVGAEAFF. CDR3 DNA sequence: TGTGCCAGCAGCCGGGGACAGGTCGGGGCTGAAGCTTTCTTT.

The chain joins TRBV1 to TRBJ2-1; the table assigns TRBD2, which was not confirmed against the DNA. TRBV1 is deemed a pseudogene. The length of the CDR3 is 12 residues. CDR3 coding DNA: TGCACCAGCAGGATGCGGGAGTTTGAGCAGTTCTTC. Residues: CTSRMREFEQFF.

The genes are TRBV15 and TRBJ1-3; TRBD1 matches 8 bases. Looked up from germline, CDR1 is LNHNV and CDR2 is YYDKDF (reference sequence). The V segment lost 1 base and the J segment 0 bases; nucleotides outside the gene matches: 5. This CDR3 is built from 17 residues. The chain's CDR3 is CATSRGDRTNSGNTIYF. In nucleotides, the CDR3 is TGTGCCACCAGCAGAGGGGACAGGACCAACTCTGGAAACACCATATATTTT.

The V gene is TRBV2, the J gene TRBJ2-2; 8 bases align to TRBD1. The CDR3 has 14 amino acids. Germline assignment: CDR1 SNHLY and CDR2 FYNNEI. The J segment lost 2 bases and the V segment lost 6 bases, leaving 2 bases of the junction unmatched. The CDR3 reads CASRTGVNTGELFF. The CDR3 DNA sequence: TGTGCCAGCAGGACAGGGGTCAACACCGGGGAGCTGTTTTTT. Full variable domain (remainder filled in from reference TRBV2 and TRBJ2-2): EPEVTQTPSHQVTQMGQEVILRCVPISNHLYFYWYRQILGQKVEFLVSFYNNEISEKSEIFDDQFSVERPDGSNFTLKIRSTKLEDSAMYFCASRTGVNTGELFFGEGSRLTVL.

This clone was detected only once. This chain links TRBV7-9 with TRBJ1-2, with D uncertain. CDR3 length equals 13 residues. V dropped 1 base and J dropped 4 bases, with 7 bases sitting between them. Germline CDR1 reads SEHNR; CDR2 reads FQNEAQ (reference sequence). CDR3 DNA: TGTGCCAGCAGCTTAGGTAGCCCCTATGGCTACACCTTC. It specifies CASSLGSPYGYTF.

The rearrangement uses TRBV10-1 and TRBJ2-2; 10 bases match TRBD2. CDR3 length equals 15 residues. Germline values: CDR1 WNHNN, CDR2 SYGVQD (reference sequence). The V segment lost 3 bases and the J segment 5 bases; nucleotides outside the gene matches: 3. The DNA for the CDR3 is TGCGCCAGCAGTGAAGGTAGCGGGAGGACCGGGGAGCTGTTTTTT. The encoded protein is CASSEGSGRTGELFF.

The CDR3 DNA reads as TGTGCCAGCAGCTTGTTTTCTGTCTTCCGGGACACTGAAGCTTTCTTT. Translation: CASSLFSVFRDTEAFF. The chain links TRBV5-4 to TRBJ1-1, with D unclear. Germline V gives CDR1 SGHNT, CDR2 YYREEE (reference sequence). The V end lost 1 base, the J end lost 3 bases, and 16 bases lay between the germline ends. This CDR3 comprises 16 residues.

This clone has more than one count but fewer than ten. This chain links TRBV27 with TRBJ2-7, with no clear D. V shed 4 bases and J shed 1 base, with 2 bases lying between them. CDR1 and CDR2 (germline): MNHEY, SMNVEV (reference sequence). The CDR3 length is 11 residues. Here the CDR3 reads CASSSSYEQYF. CDR3 coding DNA: TGTGCCAGCAGTTCTTCCTACGAGCAGTACTTC.

The chain has TRBV20-1 and TRBJ2-5; 10 bases line up with TRBD2. V was clipped by 3 bases and J by 4 bases; unmatched bases: 5. This CDR3 region has 14 residues. Germline V gene sequence: CDR1 DFQATT, CDR2 SNEGSKA (reference sequence). The CDR3 protein is CSASPLAGVETQYF. CDR3 sequence (DNA): TGCAGTGCTAGTCCCCTAGCGGGAGTAGAGACCCAGTACTTC.

The chain recombines TRBV7-2 with TRBJ1-5; D uncertain. CDR3 length: 13 residues. V was pared by 3 bases and J by 4 bases, with 7 bases between. Germline CDR1 and CDR2: SGHTA and FQGNSA. The CDR3 DNA sequence: TGTGCCAGCAGCTTTCTGCGGAATCAGCCCCAGCATTTT. It encodes CASSFLRNQPQHF.

The chain couples TRBV27 to TRBJ2-7; TRBD1 matches 8 bases. Unmatched junction bases numbered 12, after V lost 5 bases and J lost 6 bases. CDR3 size: 15 residues. Germline V lookup: CDR1 MNHEY, CDR2 SMNVEV (reference sequence). The CDR3 reads CASSPLRNRGFEQYF. The CDR3 coding sequence is TGTGCCAGCAGTCCCCTCCGGAACAGGGGGTTCGAGCAGTACTTC.

The chain has TRBV28 and TRBJ2-4; the match to TRBD1 covers 7 bases. Trimming removed 7 bases from V and 6 bases from J; junction bases left unmatched: 6. There are 13 residues in the CDR3. Germline loops: CDR1 MDHEN, CDR2 SYDVKM. The CDR3: CASTGQHSNIQYF. In DNA form, the CDR3 reads TGTGCCAGCACGGGACAGCATTCAAACATTCAGTACTTC.

The chain combines TRBV9 with TRBJ2-3; the match to TRBD2 covers 9 bases. Germline CDR1 is SGDLS and CDR2 is YYNGEE. Losses at the gene ends were 4 bases for V and 8 bases for J; bases not matched to a gene: 11. The CDR3 covers 15 residues. In nucleotides, the CDR3 is TGTGCCAGCAGCTCGCGGGCTAGCGGGAAAGGTACGCAGTATTTT. It is translated as CASSSRASGKGTQYF.